This T cell receptor (beta chain) was sequenced in a study of graft-versus-host responses after intestinal transplantation. Study at large: Once they had received anti-thymocyte globulin induction, all recipients took tacrolimus and steroids for around 3 years. Study-wide results and limits: Declines in HvG clones occurring early post-transplant were associated with peak circulating GvH clone levels. GvH clones turned up in recipient marrow; some had shown up first in ileum or blood. Clonal ratios of graft-versus-host to host-versus-graft in allografts were high for patients exhibiting graft-donor T cell macrochimerism.

This clone was counted a single time. Its antigen remains unknown. V lost 0 bases to trimming and J lost 3 bases, with 7 bases between them. Germline V lookup: CDR1 SGHDT, CDR2 YYEEEE. The CDR3 has 13 amino acids. Assay used: immunoSEQ multiplex PCR; TCRdb lists only in-frame clones, some missing. The table records 99,000 or so clones, roughly 88% of them present only once. The source of this sequence is a human patient who received an intestinal transplant, so some T cells may come from the graft donor. The V gene is TRBV5-6, the J gene TRBJ2-7; perhaps TRBD2 as D (5 bases). The sample was PBMCs, taken 255 days after intestinal transplant. CDR3 loop: CASSLDRDYEQYV. The DNA for the CDR3 is TGTGCCAGCAGCTTGGACCGGGACTACGAGCAGTACGTC.